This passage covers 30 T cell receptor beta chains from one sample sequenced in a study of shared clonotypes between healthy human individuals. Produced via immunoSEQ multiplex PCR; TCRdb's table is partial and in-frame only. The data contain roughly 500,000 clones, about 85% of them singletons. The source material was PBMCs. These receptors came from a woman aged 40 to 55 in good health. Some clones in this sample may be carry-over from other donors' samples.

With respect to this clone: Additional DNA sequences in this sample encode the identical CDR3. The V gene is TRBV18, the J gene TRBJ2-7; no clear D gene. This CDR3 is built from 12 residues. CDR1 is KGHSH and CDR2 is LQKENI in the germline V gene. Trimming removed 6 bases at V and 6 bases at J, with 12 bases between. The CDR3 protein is CASSPLGGEQYF. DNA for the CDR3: TGTGCCAGCTCGCCCTTGGGTGGCGAGCAGTACTTC.

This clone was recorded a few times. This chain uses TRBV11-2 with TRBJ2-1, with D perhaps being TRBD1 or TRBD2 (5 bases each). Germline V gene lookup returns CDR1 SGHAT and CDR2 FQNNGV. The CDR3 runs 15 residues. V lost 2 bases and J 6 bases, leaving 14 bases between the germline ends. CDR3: CASSLSEGFGNEQFF. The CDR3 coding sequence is TGTGCCAGCAGCTTAAGTGAGGGGTTCGGCAATGAGCAGTTCTTC.

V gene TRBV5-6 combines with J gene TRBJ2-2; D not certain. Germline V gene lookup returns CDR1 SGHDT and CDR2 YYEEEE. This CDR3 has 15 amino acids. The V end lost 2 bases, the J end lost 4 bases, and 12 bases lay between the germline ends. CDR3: CASSLGPRVTGELFF. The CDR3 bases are TGTGCCAGCAGCTTAGGGCCGCGCGTCACCGGGGAGCTGTTTTTT.

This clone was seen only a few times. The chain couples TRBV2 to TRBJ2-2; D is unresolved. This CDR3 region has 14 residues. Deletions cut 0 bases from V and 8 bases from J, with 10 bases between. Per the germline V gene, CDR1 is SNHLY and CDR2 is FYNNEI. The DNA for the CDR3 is TGTGCCAGCAGTGAAGCGCTGGTGGGGGGGGAGCTGTTTTTT. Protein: CASSEALVGGELFF.

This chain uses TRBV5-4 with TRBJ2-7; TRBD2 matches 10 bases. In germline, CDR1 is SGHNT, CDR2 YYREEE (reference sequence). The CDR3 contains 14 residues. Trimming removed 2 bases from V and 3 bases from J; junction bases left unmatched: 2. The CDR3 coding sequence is TGTGCCAGCAGCTTTGGACTAGCGGACTACGAGCAGTACTTC. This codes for CASSFGLADYEQYF.

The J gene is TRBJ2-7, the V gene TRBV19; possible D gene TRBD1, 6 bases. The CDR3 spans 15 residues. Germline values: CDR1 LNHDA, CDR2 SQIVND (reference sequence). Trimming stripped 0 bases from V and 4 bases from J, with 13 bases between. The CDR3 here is CASSIETGPPYEQYF. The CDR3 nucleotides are TGTGCCAGTAGTATAGAGACAGGACCACCTTACGAGCAGTACTTC.

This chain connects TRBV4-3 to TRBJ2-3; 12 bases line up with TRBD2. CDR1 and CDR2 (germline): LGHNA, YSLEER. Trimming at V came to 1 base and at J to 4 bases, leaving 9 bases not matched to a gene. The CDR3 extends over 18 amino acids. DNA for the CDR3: TGCGCCAGCAGCCAAGTACGGCTAGCGGGAGGGCCCGCAGATACGCAGTATTTT. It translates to CASSQVRLAGGPADTQYF.

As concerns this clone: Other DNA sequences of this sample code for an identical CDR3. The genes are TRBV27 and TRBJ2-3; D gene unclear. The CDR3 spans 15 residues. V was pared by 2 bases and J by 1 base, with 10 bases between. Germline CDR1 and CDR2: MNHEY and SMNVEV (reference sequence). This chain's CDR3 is CASSLNSLGTDTQYF. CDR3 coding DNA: TGTGCCAGCAGTTTAAACTCACTGGGCACAGATACGCAGTATTTT.

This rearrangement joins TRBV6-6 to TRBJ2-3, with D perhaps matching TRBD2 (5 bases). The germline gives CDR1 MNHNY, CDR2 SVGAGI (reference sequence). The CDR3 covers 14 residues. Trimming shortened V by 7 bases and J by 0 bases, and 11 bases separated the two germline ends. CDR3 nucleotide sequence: TGTGCCAGCAAGGAGCGGCCTAGCACAGATACGCAGTATTTT. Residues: CASKERPSTDTQYF.

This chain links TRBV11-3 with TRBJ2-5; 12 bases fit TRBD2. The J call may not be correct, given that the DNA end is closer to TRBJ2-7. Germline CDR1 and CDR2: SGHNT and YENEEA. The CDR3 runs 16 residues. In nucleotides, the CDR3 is TGTGCCAGCAGCGCACCCGGGACTAGCGGGTCCTACGAGCAGTACTTC. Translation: CASSAPGTSGSYEQYF.

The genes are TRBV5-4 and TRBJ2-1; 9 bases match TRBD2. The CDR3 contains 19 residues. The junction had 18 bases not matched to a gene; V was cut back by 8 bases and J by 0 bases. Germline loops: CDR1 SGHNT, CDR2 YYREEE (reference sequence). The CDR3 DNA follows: TGTGCCAGGTCACCGCCGGGACTAGCTTGGTCGAGCTCCTACAATGAGCAGTTCTTC. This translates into CARSPPGLAWSSSYNEQFF.

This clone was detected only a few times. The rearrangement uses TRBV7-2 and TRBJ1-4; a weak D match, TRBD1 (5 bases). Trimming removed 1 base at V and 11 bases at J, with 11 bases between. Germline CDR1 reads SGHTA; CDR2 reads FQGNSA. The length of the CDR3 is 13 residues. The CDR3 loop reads CASSLGRRDKLFF. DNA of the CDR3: TGTGCCAGCAGCTTAGGGCGGCGGGACAAACTGTTTTTT.

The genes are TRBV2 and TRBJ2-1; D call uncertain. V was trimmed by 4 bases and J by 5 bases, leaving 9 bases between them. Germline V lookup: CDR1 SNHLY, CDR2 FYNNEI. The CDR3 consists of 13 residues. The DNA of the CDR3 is TGTGCCAGCAGTGCGGTCTGGGACAATGAGCAGTTCTTC. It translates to CASSAVWDNEQFF.

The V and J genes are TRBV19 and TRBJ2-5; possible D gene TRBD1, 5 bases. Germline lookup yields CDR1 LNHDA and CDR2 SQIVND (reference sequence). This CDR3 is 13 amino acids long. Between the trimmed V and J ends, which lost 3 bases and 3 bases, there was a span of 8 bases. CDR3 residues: CASSMGHKETQYF. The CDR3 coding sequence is TGTGCCAGTAGTATGGGGCATAAAGAGACCCAGTACTTC. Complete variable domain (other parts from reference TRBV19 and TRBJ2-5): DGGITQSPKYLFRKEGQNVTLSCEQNLNHDAMYWYRQDPGQGLRLIYYSQIVNDFQKGDIAEGYSVSREKKESFPLTVTSAQKNPTAFYLCASSMGHKETQYFGPGTRLLVL.

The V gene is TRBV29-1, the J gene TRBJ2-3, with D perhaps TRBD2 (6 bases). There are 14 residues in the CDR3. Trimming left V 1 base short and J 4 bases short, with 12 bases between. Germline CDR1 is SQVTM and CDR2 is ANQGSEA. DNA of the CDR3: TGCAGCGTTGAAGTCGGGGGATTTCCAGATACGCAGTATTTT. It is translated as CSVEVGGFPDTQYF.

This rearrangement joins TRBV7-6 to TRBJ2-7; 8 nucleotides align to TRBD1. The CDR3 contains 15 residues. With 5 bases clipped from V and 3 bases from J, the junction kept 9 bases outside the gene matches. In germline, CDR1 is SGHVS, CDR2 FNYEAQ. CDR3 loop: CASSPRTGFLYEQYF. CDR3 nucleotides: TGTGCCAGCAGCCCTAGGACAGGGTTCCTCTACGAGCAGTACTTC. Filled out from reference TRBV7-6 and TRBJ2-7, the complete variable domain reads GAGVSQSPRYKVTKRGQDVALRCDPISGHVSLYWYRQALGQGPEFLTYFNYEAQQDKSGLPNDRFSAERPEGSISTLTIQRTEQRDSAMYRCASSPRTGFLYEQYFGPGTRLTVT.

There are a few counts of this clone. The CDR3 sequence is CASSRRFGDGSGELFF. The CDR3 DNA is TGCGCCAGCAGCCGGCGCTTCGGGGATGGATCCGGGGAGCTGTTTTTT. The gene calls are TRBV4-3 and TRBJ2-2, with D tentatively TRBD2 (5 bases). V lost 4 bases to trimming and J lost 6 bases, with 18 bases between them. Germline V gene lookup returns CDR1 LGHNA and CDR2 YSLEER. The CDR3 runs 16 residues.

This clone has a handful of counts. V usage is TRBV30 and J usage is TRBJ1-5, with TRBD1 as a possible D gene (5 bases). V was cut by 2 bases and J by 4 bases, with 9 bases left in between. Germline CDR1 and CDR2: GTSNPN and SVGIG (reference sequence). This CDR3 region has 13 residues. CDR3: CAWSPKGNQPQHF. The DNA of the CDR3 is TGTGCCTGGAGTCCCAAGGGGAATCAGCCCCAGCATTTT.

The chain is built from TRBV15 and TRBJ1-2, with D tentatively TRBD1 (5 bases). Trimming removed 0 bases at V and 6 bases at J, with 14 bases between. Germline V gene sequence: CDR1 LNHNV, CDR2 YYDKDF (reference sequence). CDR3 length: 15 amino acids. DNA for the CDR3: TGTGCCACCAGCAGAGATGGGGGAGGGGTAAATGGCTACACCTTC. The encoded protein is CATSRDGGGVNGYTF.

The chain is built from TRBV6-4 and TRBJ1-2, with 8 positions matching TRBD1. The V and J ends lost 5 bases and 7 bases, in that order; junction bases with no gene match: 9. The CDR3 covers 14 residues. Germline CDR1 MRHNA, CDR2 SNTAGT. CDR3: CASSSSGGLGGYTF. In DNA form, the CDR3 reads TGTGCCAGCAGTTCATCAGGGGGCCTCGGTGGCTACACCTTC.

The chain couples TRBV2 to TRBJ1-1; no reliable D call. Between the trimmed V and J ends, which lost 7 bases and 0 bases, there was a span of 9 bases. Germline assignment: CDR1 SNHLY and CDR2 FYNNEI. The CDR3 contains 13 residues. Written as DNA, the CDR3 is TGTGCCAGCATGGAGGGTGTGAACACTGAAGCTTTCTTT. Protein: CASMEGVNTEAFF.

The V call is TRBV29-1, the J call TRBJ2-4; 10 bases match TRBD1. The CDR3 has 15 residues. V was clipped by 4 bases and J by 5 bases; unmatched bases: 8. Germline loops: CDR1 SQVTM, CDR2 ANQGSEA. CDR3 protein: CSVVSGTGDENIQYF. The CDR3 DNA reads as TGCAGCGTTGTGTCTGGGACAGGGGACGAAAACATTCAGTACTTC.

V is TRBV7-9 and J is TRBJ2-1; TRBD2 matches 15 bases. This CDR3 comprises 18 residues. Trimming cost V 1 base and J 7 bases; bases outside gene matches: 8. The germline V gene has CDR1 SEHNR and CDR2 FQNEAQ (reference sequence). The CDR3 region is CASSLVFRTSGRGNEQFF. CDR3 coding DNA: TGTGCCAGCAGCTTAGTATTCCGGACTAGCGGGAGGGGTAATGAGCAGTTCTTC.

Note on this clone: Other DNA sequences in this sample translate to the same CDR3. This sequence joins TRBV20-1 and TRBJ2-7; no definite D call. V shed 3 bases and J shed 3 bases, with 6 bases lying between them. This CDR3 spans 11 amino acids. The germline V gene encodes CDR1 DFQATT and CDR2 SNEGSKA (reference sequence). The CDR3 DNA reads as TGCAGTGCTAGTCTCGACTACGAGCAGTACTTC. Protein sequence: CSASLDYEQYF.

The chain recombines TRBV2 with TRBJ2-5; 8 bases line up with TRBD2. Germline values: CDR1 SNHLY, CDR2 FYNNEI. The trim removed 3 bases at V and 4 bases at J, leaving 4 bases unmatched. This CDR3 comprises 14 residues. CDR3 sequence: CASSDRGLVETQYF. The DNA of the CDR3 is TGTGCCAGCAGTGATCGGGGACTAGTAGAGACCCAGTACTTC.

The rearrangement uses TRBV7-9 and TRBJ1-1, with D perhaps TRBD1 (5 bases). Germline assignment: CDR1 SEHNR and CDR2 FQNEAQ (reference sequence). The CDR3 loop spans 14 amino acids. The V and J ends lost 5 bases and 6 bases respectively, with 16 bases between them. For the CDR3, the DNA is TGTGCCAGCAGCCCCAGAGGGGCGGGCGCTGAAGCTTTCTTT. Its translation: CASSPRGAGAEAFF.

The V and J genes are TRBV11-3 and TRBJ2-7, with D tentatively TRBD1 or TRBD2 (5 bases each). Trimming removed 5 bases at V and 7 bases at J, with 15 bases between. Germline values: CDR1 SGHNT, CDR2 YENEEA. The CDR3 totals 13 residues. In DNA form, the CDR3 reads TGTGCCAGCAGCCACTCAGGGCGCGGGGAGCAGTACTTC. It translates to CASSHSGRGEQYF.

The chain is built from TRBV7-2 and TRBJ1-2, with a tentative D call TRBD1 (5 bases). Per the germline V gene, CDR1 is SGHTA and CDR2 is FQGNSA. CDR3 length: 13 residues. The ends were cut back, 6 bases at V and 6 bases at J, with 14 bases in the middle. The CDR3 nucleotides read TGTGCCAGCAGTTTCCCAGGGACGGATGGCTACACCTTC. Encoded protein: CASSFPGTDGYTF.

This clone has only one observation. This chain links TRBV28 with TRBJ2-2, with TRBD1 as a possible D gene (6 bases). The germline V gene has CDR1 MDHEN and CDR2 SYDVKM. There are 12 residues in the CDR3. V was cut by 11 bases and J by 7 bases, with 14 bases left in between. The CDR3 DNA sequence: TGTGCCGGTCAGGGGATTGGCGGGGAGCTGTTTTTT. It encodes CAGQGIGGELFF.

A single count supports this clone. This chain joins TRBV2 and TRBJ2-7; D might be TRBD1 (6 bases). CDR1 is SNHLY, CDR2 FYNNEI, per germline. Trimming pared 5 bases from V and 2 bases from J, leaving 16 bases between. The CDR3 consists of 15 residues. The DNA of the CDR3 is TGTGCCAGCAGTCCGCCCGGGACACTCACCTACGAGCAGTACTTC. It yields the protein CASSPPGTLTYEQYF.